The 32 T cell receptor beta chains below come from one sample, sequenced in a study of regulatory T cells in long-lasting Graves disease. The authors built TCR beta libraries using iRepertoire HTBI primers and Arm-PCR of CDR3 regions. TCRdb passed the multiplex PCR reads through MiXCR, listing each CDR3 protein once. The table includes hundreds of thousands of distinct CDR3 sequences, around 20% detected once. Indicated time point: persistent/refractory GD, antithyroid drugs over 5 years with positive TRAb. Construction of the TCR library relied on RNA isolated from PBMCs. Sequenced here: peripheral blood mononuclear cells (PBMCs), sampled when the disease was refractory, from a patient treated with antithyroid drugs. The receptors were gathered from a female donor with Graves disease.

This clonotype was observed at least ten times. The rearrangement links TRBV20-1 to TRBJ2-5; possibly TRBD2 for D (6 bases). V was pared by 0 bases and J by 5 bases, with 13 bases between. This CDR3 is built from 14 residues. CDR1 is DFQATT, CDR2 SNEGSKA, per germline (reference sequence). As DNA, the CDR3 is TGCAGTGCTAGAGACGGGGGAGTGGGTGAGACCCAGTACTTC. The encoded protein is CSARDGGVGETQYF.

A few counts support this clonotype. The chain couples TRBV4-3 to TRBJ2-5; 7 bases agree with TRBD1. Trimming cost V 0 bases and J 2 bases; bases outside gene matches: 9. There are 17 residues in the CDR3. Germline-derived CDR1 and CDR2 are LGHNA and YSLEER. CDR3 amino acids: CASSQDFSPTGQETQYF. In DNA, the CDR3 is TGCGCCAGCAGCCAAGATTTTAGTCCGACAGGGCAAGAGACCCAGTACTTC.

Only a few counts were recorded for this clonotype. V is TRBV18 and J is TRBJ2-3, with D unresolved. Trimming shortened V by 6 bases and J by 5 bases, and 12 bases separated the two germline ends. Per germline, CDR1 KGHSH and CDR2 LQKENI. This CDR3 comprises 13 residues. The CDR3 nucleotides are TGTGCCAGCTCCACACGAAATGGAGATACGCAGTATTTT. Amino acid sequence: CASSTRNGDTQYF.

This clonotype was counted many times. This sequence joins TRBV30 and TRBJ1-6; D may be TRBD1 (5 bases). The V and J ends lost 3 bases and 7 bases respectively, with 16 bases between them. There are 15 residues in the CDR3. Germline CDR1 is GTSNPN and CDR2 is SVGIG (reference sequence). The CDR3 coding sequence is TGTGCCTGGAGACCCAGGACACTCGGGAATTCACCCCTCCACTTT. It specifies CAWRPRTLGNSPLHF. Supplemented by reference TRBV30 and TRBJ1-6, the full variable domain reads SQTIHQWPATLVQPVGSPLSLECTVEGTSNPNLYWYRQAAGRGLQLLFYSVGIGQISSEVPQNLSASRPQDRQFILSSKKLLLSDSGFYLCAWRPRTLGNSPLHFGNGTRLTVT.

V is TRBV6-2 or TRBV6-3 and J is TRBJ2-2; D perhaps matches TRBD2 (6 bases). The CDR3 loop spans 16 amino acids. V was trimmed by 5 bases and J by 2 bases, leaving 15 bases between them. CDR1 and CDR2 (germline): MNHEY, SVGEGT. CDR3 residues: CASSTGGSGNTGELFF. The CDR3 coding sequence is TGTGCCAGCAGTACCGGGGGTAGCGGTAACACCGGGGAGCTGTTTTTT.

The chain has TRBV19 and TRBJ2-7; the D is unclear. V dropped 8 bases and J dropped 2 bases, with 16 bases sitting between them. The CDR3 sequence is 14 residues long. Germline loops: CDR1 LNHDA, CDR2 SQIVND (reference sequence). The CDR3 DNA sequence: TGTGCCAGTCGTCCGGCAGGTCGACCCTACGAGCAGTACTTC. Encoded protein: CASRPAGRPYEQYF. The full variable domain, with the rest looked up from reference TRBV19 and TRBJ2-7, is DGGITQSPKYLFRKEGQNVTLSCEQNLNHDAMYWYRQDPGQGLRLIYYSQIVNDFQKGDIAEGYSVSREKKESFPLTVTSAQKNPTAFYLCASRPAGRPYEQYFGPGTRLTVT.

This clonotype was picked up a small number of times. V is TRBV19 and J is TRBJ2-4, with D tentatively TRBD1 (5 bases). The CDR3 is made up of 12 amino acids. Trimming took off 4 bases at V and 6 bases at J, with 7 bases between the two ends. From germline, CDR1 is LNHDA and CDR2 SQIVND (reference sequence). The CDR3 protein is CASSTQGNIQYF. As DNA, the CDR3 is TGTGCCAGTAGTACCCAGGGAAACATTCAGTACTTC.

The chain combines TRBV15 with TRBJ1-5; the D gene is possibly TRBD1 (5 bases). The CDR3 runs 15 residues. The V and J ends lost 5 bases and 5 bases respectively, with 16 bases between them. Germline CDR1 is LNHNV and CDR2 is YYDKDF (reference sequence). Here the CDR3 DNA reads TGTGCCACCAGCTACCGGGACGGAGGGGATCAGCCCCAGCATTTT. Its protein is CATSYRDGGDQPQHF.

This clonotype was counted ten times or more. V is TRBV20-1 and J is TRBJ2-5; perhaps TRBD2 as D (6 bases). Germline CDR1 reads DFQATT; CDR2 reads SNEGSKA (reference sequence). Trimming removed 2 bases at V and 2 bases at J, with 12 bases between. The CDR3 sequence is 14 residues long. In DNA, the CDR3 is TGCAGTGCTAGACTGGCGGGAAGGCAAGAGACCCAGTACTTC. It yields the protein CSARLAGRQETQYF.

Details on this clonotype: A single base separates this from a much larger clone, so it may be a read error. V is TRBV7-2 and J is TRBJ2-5; TRBD2 aligns across 8 bases. Germline values: CDR1 SGHTA, CDR2 FQGNSA. The CDR3 runs to 14 residues. The CDR3: CASSFGGRSEAQYF. CDR3 DNA: TGTGCCAGCAGCTTTGGCGGGAGGTCAGAGGCCCAGTACTTC.

This clonotype has more than one count but fewer than ten. The chain links TRBV19 to TRBJ1-2; 10 bases fit TRBD1. The CDR3 contains 15 residues. With V trimmed by 6 bases and J by 5 bases, 9 bases remained unmatched. The V gene's germline CDR1 is LNHDA and CDR2 SQIVND (reference sequence). The CDR3 DNA reads TGTGCCAGTAGACCTTGGACAGGGGGTGATTATGGCTACACCTTC. Translating gives CASRPWTGGDYGYTF. The full variable domain, its missing parts supplied by reference TRBV19 and TRBJ1-2, is DGGITQSPKYLFRKEGQNVTLSCEQNLNHDAMYWYRQDPGQGLRLIYYSQIVNDFQKGDIAEGYSVSREKKESFPLTVTSAQKNPTAFYLCASRPWTGGDYGYTFGSGTRLTVV.

V gene TRBV27 combines with J gene TRBJ2-7; 8 bases agree with TRBD1. The CDR3 has 13 amino acids. The ends lost 3 bases at V and 8 bases at J; junction bases unmatched: 6. CDR1 and CDR2 (germline): MNHEY, SMNVEV (reference sequence). The CDR3 nucleotides read TGTGCCAGCAGTTTTGGGACAGGAGGCAAGCAGTACTTC. Amino acids: CASSFGTGGKQYF.

Of note for this clonotype: Being one base from a much bigger clone, this may be a read error. The chain uses TRBV6-1 and TRBJ1-2; D uncertain. Germline CDR1 and CDR2: MNHNS and SASEGT. The CDR3 is 11 residues long. CDR3 region: CASGSNYGCTF. The CDR3 bases are TGTGCCAGCGGCTCAAACTATGGCTGCACCTTC.

This clonotype occurred a few times. This chain links TRBV12-5 with TRBJ2-7; maybe TRBD1 (6 bases). V lost 5 bases to trimming and J lost 3 bases, with 17 bases between them. The CDR3 covers 15 residues. Germline V gene lookup returns CDR1 LGHNT and CDR2 FRNRAP. The CDR3 DNA reads as TGTGCTAGTGGTGACCCGACAGGCCTGAGCTACGAGCAGTACTTC. Protein sequence: CASGDPTGLSYEQYF. Full variable domain (missing parts from reference TRBV12-5 and TRBJ2-7): DARVTQTPRHKVTEMGQEVTMRCQPILGHNTVFWYRQTMMQGLELLAYFRNRAPLDDSGMPKDRFSAEMPDATLATLKIQPSEPRDSAVYFCASGDPTGLSYEQYFGPGTRLTVT.

The CDR3 sequence is CASRGDSSYTEAFF. The CDR3 DNA follows: TGTGCCAGCAGGGGAGACAGCTCCTACACTGAAGCTTTCTTT. The chain joins TRBV10-3 to TRBJ1-1; possible D gene TRBD1, 6 bases. The CDR3 has 14 amino acids. The V and J ends lost 10 bases and 3 bases respectively, with 18 bases between them. Germline loops: CDR1 ENHRY, CDR2 SYGVKD.

This clonotype has only a few counts. This sequence joins TRBV11-2 and TRBJ2-7, with a tentative D call TRBD1 (6 bases). The CDR3 covers 12 residues. Looked up from germline, CDR1 is SGHAT and CDR2 is FQNNGV. In DNA, the CDR3 is TGTGCGTGTCAGGGGCCTTCCTACGAGCAGTACTTC. This codes for CACQGPSYEQYF.

This clonotype was seen ten or more times. The V call is TRBV30, the J call TRBJ2-5; 9 nucleotides align to TRBD2. Germline V lookup: CDR1 GTSNPN, CDR2 SVGIG (reference sequence). The CDR3 extends over 14 amino acids. V was clipped by 7 bases and J by 0 bases; unmatched bases: 6. The CDR3 sequence: CASSGNTYQETQYF. The CDR3 DNA reads TGTGCCTCTAGCGGGAACACGTACCAAGAGACCCAGTACTTC.

This clonotype was observed a handful of times. V and J are TRBV20-1 and TRBJ2-5; 8 bases map to TRBD1. V shed 0 bases and J 5 bases; nucleotides not matched to a gene: 5. CDR3 length: 14 residues. Germline CDR1 DFQATT, CDR2 SNEGSKA (reference sequence). The CDR3: CSAREGTGGETQYF. In nucleotides, the CDR3 is TGCAGTGCTAGAGAGGGGACAGGTGGGGAGACCCAGTACTTC.

V is TRBV11-1 and J is TRBJ2-3; D is undetermined. The CDR3 runs to 15 residues. V dropped 5 bases and J dropped 4 bases, with 16 bases sitting between them. CDR1 and CDR2 (germline): SGHAT, FQDESV (reference sequence). In DNA, the CDR3 is TGTGCCAGCAGCGGCCTAGTCCGTGGGCCAGATACGCAGTATTTT. As protein: CASSGLVRGPDTQYF.

The V call is TRBV6-5, the J call TRBJ1-1; TRBD1 agrees at 9 bases. The CDR3 runs 14 residues. Germline-derived CDR1 and CDR2 are MNHEY and SVGAGI. V lost 4 bases, J lost 10 bases, and 10 bases stayed unmatched. Written as DNA, the CDR3 is TGTGCCAGCAGTTCCAGATACAGGGGGCAGGGAGCTTTCTTT. As protein: CASSSRYRGQGAFF.

The V and J genes are TRBV7-9 and TRBJ2-3; D is perhaps TRBD1 (6 bases). V was clipped by 4 bases and J by 3 bases, with 17 bases between them. This CDR3 is built from 16 residues. Germline CDR1 and CDR2: SEHNR and FQNEAQ (reference sequence). The CDR3 nucleotides read TGTGCCAGCAGCTCGTCCAGTACAGGGTATACAGATACGCAGTATTTT. Amino acid sequence: CASSSSSTGYTDTQYF.

The chain recombines TRBV12-3 or TRBV12-4 with TRBJ2-2, with unresolved D. V gave up 3 bases and J gave up 2 bases, with 10 bases separating them. The CDR3 runs 15 residues. The CDR3: CASSFIALNTGELFF. CDR3 coding DNA: TGTGCCAGCAGTTTTATAGCCTTAAACACCGGGGAGCTGTTTTTT.

DNA for the CDR3: TGTGCCAGCAGCTCATCGACCGGGACTTCCACTGAAGCTTTCTTT. Translating gives CASSSSTGTSTEAFF. The chain carries TRBV7-2 and TRBJ1-1, with D maybe TRBD1 (5 bases). Trimming cost V 4 bases and J 4 bases, with 16 bases left between them. The CDR3 is made up of 15 amino acids. Germline CDR1 is SGHTA and CDR2 is FQGNSA. The whole variable domain, remainder taken from reference TRBV7-2 and TRBJ1-1, is GAGVSQSPSNKVTEKGKDVELRCDPISGHTALYWYRQSLGQGLEFLIYFQGNSAPDKSGLPSDRFSAERTGGSVSTLTIQRTQQEDSAVYLCASSSSTGTSTEAFFGQGTRLTVV.

This clonotype was observed many times. The chain combines TRBV10-1 with TRBJ2-5; 9 bases align to TRBD1. The CDR3 is made up of 14 amino acids. V shed 10 bases, J shed 3 bases, and the junction held 9 bases outside the gene matches. Germline CDR1 reads WNHNN; CDR2 reads SYGVQD (reference sequence). CDR3 region: CANLPGQGEETQYF. The CDR3 coding sequence is TGCGCCAACCTACCGGGACAGGGCGAAGAGACCCAGTACTTC.

The chain uses TRBV12-3 or TRBV12-4 and TRBJ2-2; D gene uncertain. The length of the CDR3 is 12 residues. V lost 1 base and J 8 bases, leaving 5 bases between the germline ends. The CDR3 region is CASSLGWGELFF. The CDR3 nucleotides are TGTGCCAGCAGTTTAGGTTGGGGGGAGCTGTTTTTT.

This clonotype was seen a handful of times. The chain recombines TRBV6-1 with TRBJ1-1; D unclear. Trimming pared 7 bases from V and 1 base from J, leaving 7 bases between. CDR3 size: 12 residues. Germline CDR1 reads MNHNS; CDR2 reads SASEGT. The CDR3 DNA is TGTGCCAGCAACTTGAGGAACACTGAAGCTTTCTTT. It is translated as CASNLRNTEAFF.

V gene TRBV6-2 or TRBV6-3 combines with J gene TRBJ1-2; 7 bases align to TRBD1. The CDR3 has 14 residues. CDR1 is MNHEY and CDR2 is SVGEGT in the germline V gene. The junction had 9 bases not matched to a gene; V was cut back by 6 bases and J by 5 bases. The CDR3 is CASSGGTAFYGYTF. CDR3 coding DNA: TGTGCCAGCAGCGGCGGGACAGCATTTTATGGCTACACCTTC.

The chain combines TRBV20-1 with TRBJ2-2; 11 bases line up with TRBD2. The germline V gene encodes CDR1 DFQATT and CDR2 SNEGSKA (reference sequence). The V and J ends lost 5 bases and 3 bases, in that order; junction bases with no gene match: 11. This CDR3 spans 17 amino acids. The CDR3 region is CSAFGTSGPRDTGELFF. CDR3 nucleotides: TGCAGTGCTTTTGGGACTAGCGGACCCCGGGACACCGGGGAGCTGTTTTTT.

This clonotype came up once. Being one base from a much bigger clone, this may be a read error. In DNA, the CDR3 is TGTGCCAGCAAGACGCGGAGTTCCTACGAGCAGTACTTC. Residues: CASKTRSSYEQYF. The chain has TRBV6-1 and TRBJ2-7, with D unresolved. The germline gives CDR1 MNHNS, CDR2 SASEGT. This CDR3 has 13 residues. Trimming removed 7 bases from V and 1 base from J, with 11 bases in between.

This clonotype showed up many times. The chain is built from TRBV24-1 and TRBJ2-5; 9 bases line up with TRBD2. Germline CDR1 is KGHDR and CDR2 is SFDVKD. The J segment lost 5 bases and the V segment lost 7 bases, leaving 16 bases of the junction unmatched. The CDR3 consists of 17 residues. The CDR3 loop is CATSVSGSILQWETQYF. Written as DNA, the CDR3 is TGTGCCACCAGCGTTAGCGGGAGCATTCTCCAATGGGAGACCCAGTACTTC.

This clonotype was seen ten or more times. The genes are TRBV6-5 and TRBJ2-2; D is possibly TRBD1 (6 bases). The ends were cut back, 4 bases at V and 4 bases at J, with 10 bases in the middle. Germline V lookup: CDR1 MNHEY, CDR2 SVGAGI. This CDR3 is 14 amino acids long. CDR3 residues: CASSFTGSTGELFF. The CDR3 DNA is TGTGCCAGCAGTTTCACAGGGAGCACCGGGGAGCTGTTTTTT.

There are many counts of this clonotype. This chain uses TRBV6-2 or TRBV6-3 with TRBJ2-5; D might be TRBD1 or TRBD2, each matching 5 bases. The ends were cut back, 1 base at V and 4 bases at J, with 13 bases in the middle. The CDR3 runs 15 residues. The V gene's germline CDR1 is MNHEY and CDR2 SVGEGT. CDR3 in DNA: TGTGCCAGCAGTTACTGGGACGGCCGAGGAGAGACCCAGTACTTC. This sequence encodes CASSYWDGRGETQYF.